These 32 T cell receptor beta chains were all obtained from the same sample, sequenced in a study of shared T cell receptors in the human thymus. TCRdb's table, derived via immunoSEQ multiplex PCR, lists solely in-frame clones and lacks some. The table lists some 760,000 clones, over 75% of them singletons, with roughly 0.01% in the top ten. The sample also formed part of further work on human thymus T cells.

Material for sequencing was thymocytes. The receptors here all came from a girl under three years old with a congenital heart defect.

The chain carries TRBV19 and TRBJ1-2, with D possibly matching TRBD1 (6 bases). V lost 5 bases and J 5 bases, leaving 15 bases between the germline ends. Looked up from germline, CDR1 is LNHDA and CDR2 is SQIVND (reference sequence). This CDR3 spans 14 amino acids. The CDR3 region has the DNA TGTGCCAGTAGTGAATTCACCGGGACATATGGCTACACCTTC. Residues: CASSEFTGTYGYTF.

This rearrangement joins TRBV10-1 to TRBJ1-1; D unresolved. Germline V lookup: CDR1 WNHNN, CDR2 SYGVQD (reference sequence). The V end was cut by 0 bases, the J end by 5 bases, with 25 bases between. The CDR3 extends over 19 amino acids. The CDR3, as DNA: TGCGCCAGCAGTGAGTCGACTCTCTCCTTTAGAGGGTCTGTTACTGAAGCTTTCTTT. Amino acids: CASSESTLSFRGSVTEAFF.

This clone was detected a few times. This chain links TRBV14 with TRBJ1-1; D is unclear. The CDR3 is made up of 14 amino acids. Germline assignment: CDR1 SGHDN and CDR2 FVKESK. The V and J ends lost 3 bases and 1 base respectively, with 9 bases between them. The CDR3 DNA sequence: TGTGCCAGCAGCCACATAAGCACGAACACTGAAGCTTTCTTT. It is translated as CASSHISTNTEAFF.

This rearrangement joins TRBV11-2 to TRBJ1-2, with D unclear. The CDR3 is 14 amino acids. The germline V gene has CDR1 SGHAT and CDR2 FQNNGV. The V end lost 4 bases, the J end lost 7 bases, and 16 bases lay between the germline ends. CDR3 protein: CASSSREAWIGYTF. The DNA of the CDR3 is TGTGCCAGCAGCTCCCGGGAGGCCTGGATTGGCTACACCTTC. Together with reference TRBV11-2 and TRBJ1-2, the CDR3 gives the full variable domain: EAGVAQSPRYKIIEKRQSVAFWCNPISGHATLYWYQQILGQGPKLLIQFQNNGVVDDSQLPKDRFSAERLKGVDSTLKIQPAKLEDSAVYLCASSSREAWIGYTFGSGTRLTVV.

This chain connects TRBV18 to TRBJ1-5; TRBD1 matches at 7 bases. Germline loops: CDR1 KGHSH, CDR2 LQKENI. V dropped 5 bases and J dropped 3; count of bases not matched to a gene: 7. The CDR3 has 15 residues. The CDR3 region is CASSALGQTNQPQHF. Here the CDR3 DNA reads TGTGCCAGCTCAGCTCTGGGACAGACCAATCAGCCCCAGCATTTT.

The rearrangement joins TRBV5-5 to TRBJ1-2; 9 positions agree with TRBD1. CDR3 size: 19 residues. Germline V CDR1 and CDR2: SGHKS, YYEKEE (reference sequence). The V segment lost 2 bases and the J segment 4 bases; nucleotides outside the gene matches: 18. The CDR3 bases are TGTGCCAGCAGCTTCTACCTTGACAGGGGGAAAGGATGGAGCTATGGCTACACCTTC. Amino acid sequence: CASSFYLDRGKGWSYGYTF. Looking up the rest from reference TRBV5-5 and TRBJ1-2 gives the full variable domain: DAGVTQSPTHLIKTRGQQVTLRCSPISGHKSVSWYQQVLGQGPQFIFQYYEKEERGRGNFPDRFSARQFPNYSSELNVNALLLGDSALYLCASSFYLDRGKGWSYGYTFGSGTRLTVV.

The chain has TRBV19 and TRBJ2-7; D gene unclear. V dropped 5 bases and J dropped 0 bases, with 17 bases sitting between them. The germline V gene encodes CDR1 LNHDA and CDR2 SQIVND (reference sequence). The CDR3 has 16 residues. The CDR3 loop reads CASSVQPAHISYEQYF. The CDR3 bases are TGTGCCAGTAGTGTCCAACCCGCTCACATCTCCTACGAGCAGTACTTC. Supplemented by reference TRBV19 and TRBJ2-7, the full variable domain reads DGGITQSPKYLFRKEGQNVTLSCEQNLNHDAMYWYRQDPGQGLRLIYYSQIVNDFQKGDIAEGYSVSREKKESFPLTVTSAQKNPTAFYLCASSVQPAHISYEQYFGPGTRLTVT.

V and J are TRBV12-5 and TRBJ2-2; D call uncertain. Trimming removed 0 bases at V and 1 base at J, with 3 bases between. The CDR3 extends over 14 amino acids. Germline assignment: CDR1 LGHNT and CDR2 FRNRAP. CDR3: CASGLVGNTGELFF. CDR3 bases: TGTGCTAGTGGTTTGGTCGGGAACACCGGGGAGCTGTTTTTT.

CDR3: CASNRGISNQPQHF. The CDR3 DNA is TGTGCCAGCAATCGGGGTATTAGCAATCAGCCCCAGCATTTT. The chain has TRBV2 and TRBJ1-5, with D uncertain. Germline CDR1 reads SNHLY; CDR2 reads FYNNEI. Trimming took off 7 bases at V and 0 bases at J, with 10 bases between the two ends. This CDR3 is built from 14 residues. Drawing the rest from reference TRBV2 and TRBJ1-5, the complete variable domain is EPEVTQTPSHQVTQMGQEVILRCVPISNHLYFYWYRQILGQKVEFLVSFYNNEISEKSEIFDDQFSVERPDGSNFTLKIRSTKLEDSAMYFCASNRGISNQPQHFGDGTRLSIL.

The table lists this clone with a count of one. The J gene is TRBJ1-5, the V gene TRBV28; D not resolved. With 3 bases removed from V and 9 bases from J, the gap between germline ends came to 15 bases. The CDR3 length is 14 residues. Germline-derived CDR1 and CDR2 are MDHEN and SYDVKM. The DNA for the CDR3 is TGTGCCAGCAGTTTTAACGGGGTAACGGGGCCCCAGCATTTT. Protein: CASSFNGVTGPQHF.

This clone showed up just a few times. V gene TRBV7-9 combines with J gene TRBJ1-5; no reliable D call. This CDR3 spans 13 amino acids. V gave up 6 bases and J gave up 5 bases, with 11 bases separating them. The germline CDR1 and CDR2 sequences are SEHNR and FQNEAQ (reference sequence). CDR3 DNA sequence: TGTGCCAGCAGTCTAATAGCGGATCAGCCCCAGCATTTT. Encoded protein: CASSLIADQPQHF.

This rearrangement joins TRBV7-2 to TRBJ1-2; a weak D match, TRBD1 (6 bases). Germline lookup yields CDR1 SGHTA and CDR2 FQGNSA. This CDR3 has 16 amino acids. V gave up 5 bases and J gave up 9 bases, with 25 bases separating them. CDR3 DNA: TGTGCCAGCAGCCTTGAGACTTCAGGGGTTGAGGTGTGCTACACCTTC. Amino acids: CASSLETSGVEVCYTF. The entire variable domain, with the rest obtained from reference TRBV7-2 and TRBJ1-2, is as follows: GAGVSQSPSNKVTEKGKDVELRCDPISGHTALYWYRQSLGQGLEFLIYFQGNSAPDKSGLPSDRFSAERTGGSVSTLTIQRTQQEDSAVYLCASSLETSGVEVCYTFGSGTRLTVV.

The chain employs TRBV7-8 and TRBJ2-7; D is unresolved. The CDR3 length is 13 residues. Germline-derived CDR1 and CDR2 are SGHVS and FQNEAQ. Trimming removed 2 bases from V and 5 bases from J, with 10 bases in between. The CDR3 sequence: CASSLQARDEQYF. CDR3 bases: TGTGCCAGCAGCTTACAGGCCCGCGACGAGCAGTACTTC. The variable domain in full, completed from reference TRBV7-8 and TRBJ2-7, reads GAGVSQSPRYKVAKRGQDVALRCDPISGHVSLFWYQQALGQGPEFLTYFQNEAQLDKSGLPSDRFFAERPEGSVSTLKIQRTQQEDSAVYLCASSLQARDEQYFGPGTRLTVT.

J is TRBJ1-2 and V is TRBV5-4, with 9 bases fitting TRBD1. V gave up 0 bases and J gave up 8 bases; unmatched junction bases: 17. Germline V CDR1 and CDR2: SGHNT, YYREEE (reference sequence). The CDR3 runs 18 residues. CDR3 amino acids: CASSLAPGQGARGGGYTF. The CDR3 nucleotides are TGTGCCAGCAGCTTGGCGCCGGGACAGGGCGCAAGAGGGGGGGGCTACACCTTC.

The V and J genes are TRBV9 and TRBJ2-5; possibly TRBD2 for D (6 bases). The germline V gene encodes CDR1 SGDLS and CDR2 YYNGEE. V was cut by 0 bases and J by 0 bases, with 9 bases left in between. The CDR3 covers 15 residues. CDR3 in amino acids: CASSVEGDYQETQYF. Written as DNA, the CDR3 is TGTGCCAGCAGCGTAGAAGGGGACTACCAAGAGACCCAGTACTTC.

This chain connects TRBV5-6 to TRBJ1-6; tentatively, D is TRBD1 (5 bases). V was cut by 4 bases and J by 10 bases, with 24 bases left in between. There are 17 residues in the CDR3. CDR1 and CDR2 from the germline V gene are SGHDT and YYEEEE. For the CDR3, the DNA is TGTGCCAGCAGCAAGAGGTTCCTGGGGACTATAGGATCACCCCTCCACTTT. This codes for CASSKRFLGTIGSPLHF. Based on the CDR3 plus reference TRBV5-6 and TRBJ1-6, the full variable domain is DAGVTQSPTHLIKTRGQQVTLRCSPKSGHDTVSWYQQALGQGPQFIFQYYEEEERQRGNFPDRFSGHQFPNYSSELNVNALLLGDSALYLCASSKRFLGTIGSPLHFGNGTRLTVT.

The chain carries TRBV19 and TRBJ2-5; TRBD2 might be the D (6 bases). Germline V CDR1 and CDR2: LNHDA, SQIVND (reference sequence). The CDR3 is made up of 14 amino acids. The V gene lost 3 bases and the J gene lost 2 bases, with 10 bases spanning the gap. The CDR3: CASSIRGRQETQYF. CDR3 nucleotide sequence: TGTGCCAGTAGTATCCGGGGGAGACAAGAGACCCAGTACTTC. Full variable domain (remainder filled in from reference TRBV19 and TRBJ2-5): DGGITQSPKYLFRKEGQNVTLSCEQNLNHDAMYWYRQDPGQGLRLIYYSQIVNDFQKGDIAEGYSVSREKKESFPLTVTSAQKNPTAFYLCASSIRGRQETQYFGPGTRLLVL.

The rearrangement joins TRBV10-1 to TRBJ2-7; 8 nucleotides match TRBD1. V gave up 6 bases and J gave up 2 bases; unmatched junction bases: 6. Germline assignment: CDR1 WNHNN and CDR2 SYGVQD (reference sequence). The CDR3 loop spans 14 amino acids. CDR3 in amino acids: CASSRTGSAYEQYF. The CDR3 nucleotides are TGCGCCAGCAGCAGGACAGGGTCGGCCTACGAGCAGTACTTC.

The chain links TRBV9 to TRBJ1-3; unclear D gene. This CDR3 has 16 amino acids. Trimming pared 0 bases from V and 7 bases from J, leaving 17 bases between. Germline CDR1 and CDR2: SGDLS and YYNGEE. CDR3 in DNA: TGTGCCAGCAGCGTAGCTTCGGAGCCCGGGATCAACACCATATATTTT. This encodes CASSVASEPGINTIYF.

This clone has only a few counts. V usage is TRBV2 and J usage is TRBJ1-1; D call uncertain. V lost 6 bases, J lost 0 bases, and 29 bases lay in between. CDR1 SNHLY and CDR2 FYNNEI come from the germline V gene. The CDR3 has 20 amino acids. CDR3 amino acids: CASRILTLLWVERLNTEAFF. For the CDR3, the DNA is TGTGCCAGCAGGATCCTAACCCTTTTATGGGTCGAGCGGTTGAACACTGAAGCTTTCTTT.

V usage is TRBV10-1 and J usage is TRBJ1-2; possible D gene TRBD1, 6 bases. Germline assignment: CDR1 WNHNN and CDR2 SYGVQD (reference sequence). The CDR3 sequence is 18 residues long. V lost 7 bases and J 2 bases, leaving 26 bases between the germline ends. In DNA form, the CDR3 reads TGCGCCAGCACCGTCGAGGGGGGGCGTAAGAACGCGAACTATGGCTACACCTTC. This codes for CASTVEGGRKNANYGYTF.

The chain carries TRBV15 and TRBJ1-4; possible D gene TRBD1, 6 bases. V lost 6 bases to trimming and J lost 6 bases, with 20 bases between them. The CDR3 loop spans 16 amino acids. Germline CDR1 and CDR2: LNHNV and YYDKDF (reference sequence). The CDR3 nucleotides are TGTGCCACCAGATATGCGACAGGATGGGAAGATGAAAAACTGTTTTTT. The encoded protein is CATRYATGWEDEKLFF.

The gene calls are TRBV15 and TRBJ2-1, with D possibly TRBD2 on 7 matching bases. The ends were cut back, 3 bases at V and 6 bases at J, with 18 bases in the middle. The length of the CDR3 is 16 residues. Looked up from germline, CDR1 is LNHNV and CDR2 is YYDKDF (reference sequence). The CDR3 region is CATSRVRRGGFNEQFF. CDR3 DNA sequence: TGTGCCACCAGCAGGGTCCGGCGCGGGGGCTTCAATGAGCAGTTCTTC.

The V call is TRBV7-2, the J call TRBJ2-3, with D perhaps TRBD1 (5 bases). This CDR3 has 16 residues. Germline CDR1 and CDR2: SGHTA and FQGNSA. The ends were cut back, 5 bases at V and 6 bases at J, with 21 bases in the middle. CDR3 residues: CASSLPPGFFLDTQYF. Written as DNA, the CDR3 is TGTGCCAGCAGCCTACCCCCAGGGTTCTTTTTGGATACGCAGTATTTT.

The J gene is TRBJ1-5, the V gene TRBV27; maybe TRBD1 (6 bases). Germline V lookup: CDR1 MNHEY, CDR2 SMNVEV (reference sequence). The CDR3 totals 18 residues. Trimming cost V 6 bases and J 1 base, with 22 bases left between them. CDR3: CASSQRYGIQGSNQPQHF. Here the CDR3 DNA reads TGTGCCAGCAGCCAGCGTTATGGGATACAGGGCAGCAATCAGCCCCAGCATTTT.

This sequence joins TRBV5-1 and TRBJ1-1; D might be TRBD1 (5 bases). V gave up 2 bases and J gave up 4 bases, with 18 bases separating them. This CDR3 spans 16 amino acids. Per the germline V gene, CDR1 is SGHRS and CDR2 is YFSETQ. CDR3 nucleotides: TGCGCCAGCAGCTTTTTGCTGACGGGGGGGAGCACTGAAGCTTTCTTT. Translating it yields CASSFLLTGGSTEAFF.

The V call is TRBV27, the J call TRBJ1-6; the D gene is possibly TRBD1 (5 bases). This CDR3 is built from 16 residues. Germline assignment: CDR1 MNHEY and CDR2 SMNVEV (reference sequence). V gave up 6 bases and J gave up 7 bases, with 19 bases separating them. DNA of the CDR3: TGTGCCAGCAGCCCCCGCTGGGGGGTCACGAATTCACCCCTCCACTTT. It specifies CASSPRWGVTNSPLHF.

This clone appeared a single time. The J gene is TRBJ2-3, the V gene TRBV9, with 13 bases lining up with TRBD2. Trimming took 3 bases from V and 0 from J; bases not matched to a gene: 13. This CDR3 is built from 20 residues. In germline, CDR1 is SGDLS, CDR2 YYNGEE. The CDR3 here is CASSETSGGAPSKSTDTQYF. Here the CDR3 DNA reads TGTGCCAGCAGCGAAACTAGCGGGGGGGCCCCGTCGAAAAGCACAGATACGCAGTATTTT. The full variable domain, its missing parts supplied by reference TRBV9 and TRBJ2-3, is DSGVTQTPKHLITATGQRVTLRCSPRSGDLSVYWYQQSLDQGLQFLIQYYNGEERAKGNILERFSAQQFPDLHSELNLSSLELGDSALYFCASSETSGGAPSKSTDTQYFGPGTRLTVL.

CDR3 in DNA: TGTGCCACTCGGGACAGGCAATACAATGAGCAGTTCTTC. It yields the protein CATRDRQYNEQFF. The chain carries TRBV27 and TRBJ2-1; 8 bases match TRBD1. After removal of 10 bases from V and 4 bases from J, the junction contained 6 bases not matched to a gene. CDR3 length equals 13 residues. From germline, CDR1 is MNHEY and CDR2 SMNVEV (reference sequence).

The chain carries TRBV25-1 and TRBJ1-1; possibly TRBD1 for D (6 bases). The V end lost 3 bases, the J end lost 1 base, and 18 bases lay between the germline ends. Germline loops: CDR1 MGHDK, CDR2 SYGVNS. The CDR3 runs to 17 residues. CDR3 protein: CASSERQPGGPNTEAFF. CDR3 DNA sequence: TGTGCCAGCAGTGAGAGGCAGCCCGGGGGGCCGAACACTGAAGCTTTCTTT.

The count of this clone is one. The chain links TRBV4-2 to TRBJ1-1; D perhaps matches TRBD1 (5 bases). Trimming left V 4 bases short and J 3 bases short, with 9 bases between. This CDR3 has 13 amino acids. Per germline, CDR1 LGHNA and CDR2 YNFKEQ. The CDR3 DNA follows: TGTGCCAGCAGCCTCAGGGAGGACACTGAAGCTTTCTTT. Translating gives CASSLREDTEAFF.

Regarding this clone: At one end, the junction sequence differs from germline, possibly due to a read error. Other DNA sequences of this sample code for an identical CDR3. The chain carries TRBV27 and TRBJ2-3; 7 bases match TRBD1. Germline CDR1 and CDR2: MNHEY and SMNVEV (reference sequence). The CDR3 loop spans 22 amino acids. The CDR3 sequence is CASSLFHVGGPGFSKDTDTQYF. The CDR3 nucleotides are TGTGCCAGCAGTTTGTTTCATGTAGGGGGCCCCGGTTTCTCAAAAGACACAGATACACAGTATTTT.